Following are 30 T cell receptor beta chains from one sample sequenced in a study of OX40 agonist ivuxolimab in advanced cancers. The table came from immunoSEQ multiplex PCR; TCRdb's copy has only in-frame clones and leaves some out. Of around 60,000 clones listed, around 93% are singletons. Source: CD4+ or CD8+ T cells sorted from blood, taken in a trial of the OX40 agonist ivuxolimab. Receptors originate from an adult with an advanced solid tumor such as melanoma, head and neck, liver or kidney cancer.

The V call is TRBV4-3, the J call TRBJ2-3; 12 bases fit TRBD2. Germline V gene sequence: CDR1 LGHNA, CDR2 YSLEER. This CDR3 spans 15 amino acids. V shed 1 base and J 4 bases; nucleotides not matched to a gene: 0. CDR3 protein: CASSQGTSGADTQYF. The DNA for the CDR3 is TGCGCCAGCAGCCAAGGGACTAGCGGGGCAGATACGCAGTATTTT.

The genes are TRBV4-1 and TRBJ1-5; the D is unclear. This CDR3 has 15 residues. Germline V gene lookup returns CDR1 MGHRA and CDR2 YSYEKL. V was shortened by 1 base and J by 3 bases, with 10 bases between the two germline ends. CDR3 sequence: CASSQVIGYNQPQHF. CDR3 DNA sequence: TGCGCCAGCAGCCAAGTCATAGGTTACAATCAGCCCCAGCATTTT.

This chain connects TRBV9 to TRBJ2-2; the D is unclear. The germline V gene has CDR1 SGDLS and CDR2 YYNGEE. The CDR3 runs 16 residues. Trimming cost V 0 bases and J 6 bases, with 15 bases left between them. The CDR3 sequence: CASSVVGLENSGELFF. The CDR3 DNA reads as TGTGCCAGCAGCGTAGTTGGGCTAGAGAATTCCGGGGAGCTGTTTTTT. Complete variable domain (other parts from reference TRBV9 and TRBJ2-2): DSGVTQTPKHLITATGQRVTLRCSPRSGDLSVYWYQQSLDQGLQFLIQYYNGEERAKGNILERFSAQQFPDLHSELNLSSLELGDSALYFCASSVVGLENSGELFFGEGSRLTVL.

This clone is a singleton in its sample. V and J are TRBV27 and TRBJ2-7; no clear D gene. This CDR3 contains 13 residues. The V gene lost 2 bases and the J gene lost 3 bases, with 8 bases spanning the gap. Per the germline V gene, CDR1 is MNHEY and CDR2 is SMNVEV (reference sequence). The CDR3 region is CASSLGINYEQYF. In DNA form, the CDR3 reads TGTGCCAGCAGTTTAGGGATCAACTACGAGCAGTACTTC.

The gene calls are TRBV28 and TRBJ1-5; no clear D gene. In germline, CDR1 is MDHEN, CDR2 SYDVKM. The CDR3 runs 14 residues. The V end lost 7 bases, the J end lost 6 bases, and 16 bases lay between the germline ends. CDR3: CASTLNAWGQPQHF. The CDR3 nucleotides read TGTGCCAGCACCCTCAATGCATGGGGTCAGCCCCAGCATTTT. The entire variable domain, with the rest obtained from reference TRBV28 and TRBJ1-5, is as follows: DVKVTQSSRYLVKRTGEKVFLECVQDMDHENMFWYRQDPGLGLRLIYFSYDVKMKEKGDIPEGYSVSREKKERFSLILESASTNQTSMYLCASTLNAWGQPQHFGDGTRLSIL.

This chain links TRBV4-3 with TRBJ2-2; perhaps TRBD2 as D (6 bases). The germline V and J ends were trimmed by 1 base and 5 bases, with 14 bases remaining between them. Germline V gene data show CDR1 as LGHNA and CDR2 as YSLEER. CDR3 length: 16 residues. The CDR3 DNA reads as TGCGCCAGCAGCCAAGGGAGGGTAGGAGTAACCGGGGAGCTGTTTTTT. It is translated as CASSQGRVGVTGELFF.

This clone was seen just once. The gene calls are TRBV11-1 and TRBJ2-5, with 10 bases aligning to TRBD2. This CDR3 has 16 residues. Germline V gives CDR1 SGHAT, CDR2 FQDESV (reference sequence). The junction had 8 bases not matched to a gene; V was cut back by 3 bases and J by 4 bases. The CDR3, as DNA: TGTGCCAGCAGCTTGTTAGCGGGAGGTCCAGGAGAGACCCAGTACTTC. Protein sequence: CASSLLAGGPGETQYF.

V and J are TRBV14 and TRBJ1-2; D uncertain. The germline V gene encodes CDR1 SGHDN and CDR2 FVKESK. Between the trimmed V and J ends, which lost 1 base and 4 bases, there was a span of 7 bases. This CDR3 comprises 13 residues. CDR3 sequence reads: CASSQVGFYGYTF. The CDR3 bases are TGTGCCAGCAGCCAAGTTGGGTTCTATGGCTACACCTTC.

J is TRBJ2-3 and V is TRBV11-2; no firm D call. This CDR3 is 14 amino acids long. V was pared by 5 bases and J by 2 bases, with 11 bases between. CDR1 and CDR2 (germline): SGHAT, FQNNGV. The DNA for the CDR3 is TGTGCCAGCAGCCTCCTCGGGCCCACAGATACGCAGTATTTT. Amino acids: CASSLLGPTDTQYF.

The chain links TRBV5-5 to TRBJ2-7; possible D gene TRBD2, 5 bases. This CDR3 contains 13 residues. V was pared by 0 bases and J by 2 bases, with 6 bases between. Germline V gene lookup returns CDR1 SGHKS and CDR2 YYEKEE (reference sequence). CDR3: CASSLVEAYEQYF. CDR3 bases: TGTGCCAGCAGCTTGGTGGAGGCCTACGAGCAGTACTTC.

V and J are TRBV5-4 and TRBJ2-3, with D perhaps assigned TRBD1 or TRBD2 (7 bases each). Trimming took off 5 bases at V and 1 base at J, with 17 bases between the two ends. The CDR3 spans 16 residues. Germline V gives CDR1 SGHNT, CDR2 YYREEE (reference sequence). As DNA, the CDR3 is TGTGCCAGCAGGAACGGGGGGACAGAAGGCACAGATACGCAGTATTTT. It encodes CASRNGGTEGTDTQYF.

In DNA form, the CDR3 reads TGTGCCAGCAGCGGAACAAAAAACTATGGCTACACCTTC. It specifies CASSGTKNYGYTF. The chain is built from TRBV9 and TRBJ1-2; no clear D. Trimming removed 3 bases at V and 2 bases at J, with 8 bases between. The CDR3 consists of 13 residues. Looked up from germline, CDR1 is SGDLS and CDR2 is YYNGEE.

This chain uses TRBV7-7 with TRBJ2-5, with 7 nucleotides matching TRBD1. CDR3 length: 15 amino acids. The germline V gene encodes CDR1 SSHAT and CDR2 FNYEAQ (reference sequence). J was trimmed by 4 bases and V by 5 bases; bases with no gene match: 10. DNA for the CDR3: TGTGCCAGCAGCCCCCTGGACAGGACGGGAGAGACCCAGTACTTC. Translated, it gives CASSPLDRTGETQYF. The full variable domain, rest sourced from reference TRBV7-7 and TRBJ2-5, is GAGVSQSPRYKVTKRGQDVTLRCDPISSHATLYWYQQALGQGPEFLTYFNYEAQPDKSGLPSDRFSAERPEGSISTLTIQRTEQRDSAMYRCASSPLDRTGETQYFGPGTRLLVL.

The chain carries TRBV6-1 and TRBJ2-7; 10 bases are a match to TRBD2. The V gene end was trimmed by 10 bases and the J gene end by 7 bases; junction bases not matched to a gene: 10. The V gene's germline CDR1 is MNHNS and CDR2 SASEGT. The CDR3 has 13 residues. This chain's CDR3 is CATLEGLAWEQYF. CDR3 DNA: TGTGCCACCCTGGAGGGACTAGCGTGGGAGCAGTACTTC.

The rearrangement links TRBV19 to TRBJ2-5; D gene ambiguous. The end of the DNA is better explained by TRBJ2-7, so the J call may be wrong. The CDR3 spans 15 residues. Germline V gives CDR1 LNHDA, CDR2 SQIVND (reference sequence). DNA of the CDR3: TGTGCCAGTAGCCAAACCTCCGATAGCCCCTACGAGCAGTACTTC. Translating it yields CASSQTSDSPYEQYF.

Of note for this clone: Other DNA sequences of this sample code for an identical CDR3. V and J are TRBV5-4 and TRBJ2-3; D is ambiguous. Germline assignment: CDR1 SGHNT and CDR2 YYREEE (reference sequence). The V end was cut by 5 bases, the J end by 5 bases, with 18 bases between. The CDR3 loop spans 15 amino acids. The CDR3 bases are TGTGCCAGCAGAAAAGGTTCGGGCCATGGAGATACGCAGTATTTT. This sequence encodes CASRKGSGHGDTQYF. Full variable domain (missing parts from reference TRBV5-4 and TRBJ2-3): ETGVTQSPTHLIKTRGQQVTLRCSSQSGHNTVSWYQQALGQGPQFIFQYYREEENGRGNFPPRFSGLQFPNYSSELNVNALELDDSALYLCASRKGSGHGDTQYFGPGTRLTVL.

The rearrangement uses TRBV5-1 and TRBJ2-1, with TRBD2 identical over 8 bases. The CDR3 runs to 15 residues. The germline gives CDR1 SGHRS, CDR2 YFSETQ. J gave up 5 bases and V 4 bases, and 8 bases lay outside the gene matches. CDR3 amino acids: CASSAAGLGDNEQFF. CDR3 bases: TGCGCCAGCAGCGCGGCGGGACTAGGAGACAATGAGCAGTTCTTC.

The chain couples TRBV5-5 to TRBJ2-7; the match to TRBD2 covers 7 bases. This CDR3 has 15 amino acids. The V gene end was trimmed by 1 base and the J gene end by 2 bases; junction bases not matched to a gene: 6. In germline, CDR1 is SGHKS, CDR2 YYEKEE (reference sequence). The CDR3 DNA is TGTGCCAGCAGCTTGATATGGGGGGGAACCTACGAGCAGTACTTC. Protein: CASSLIWGGTYEQYF.

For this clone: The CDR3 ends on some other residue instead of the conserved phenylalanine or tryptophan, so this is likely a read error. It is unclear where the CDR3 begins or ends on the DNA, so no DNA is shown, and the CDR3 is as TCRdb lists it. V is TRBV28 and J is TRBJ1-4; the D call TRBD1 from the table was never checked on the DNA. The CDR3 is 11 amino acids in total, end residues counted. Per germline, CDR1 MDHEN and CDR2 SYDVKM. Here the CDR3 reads CASSASGAVDV.

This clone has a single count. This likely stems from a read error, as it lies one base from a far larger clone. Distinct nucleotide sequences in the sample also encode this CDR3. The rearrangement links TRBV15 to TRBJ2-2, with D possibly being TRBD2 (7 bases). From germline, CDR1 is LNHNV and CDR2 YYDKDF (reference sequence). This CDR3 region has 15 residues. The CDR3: CATSMRGGNTGELFF. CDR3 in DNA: TGCGCCACCAGCATGAGGGGGGGGAACACCGGGGAGCTGTTTTTT.

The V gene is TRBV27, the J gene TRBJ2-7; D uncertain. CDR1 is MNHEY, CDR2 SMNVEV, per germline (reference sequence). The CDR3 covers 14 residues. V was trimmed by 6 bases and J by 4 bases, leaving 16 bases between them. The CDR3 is CASRSGLMAYEQYF. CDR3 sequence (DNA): TGTGCCAGCAGATCGGGTCTAATGGCGTACGAGCAGTACTTC.

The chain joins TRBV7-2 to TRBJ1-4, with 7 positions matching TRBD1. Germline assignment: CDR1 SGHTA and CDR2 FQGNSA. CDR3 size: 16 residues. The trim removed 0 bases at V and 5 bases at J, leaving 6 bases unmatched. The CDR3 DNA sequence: TGTGCCAGCAGCTTAGCGAACGACAGGGTGAATGAAAAACTGTTTTTT. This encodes CASSLANDRVNEKLFF.

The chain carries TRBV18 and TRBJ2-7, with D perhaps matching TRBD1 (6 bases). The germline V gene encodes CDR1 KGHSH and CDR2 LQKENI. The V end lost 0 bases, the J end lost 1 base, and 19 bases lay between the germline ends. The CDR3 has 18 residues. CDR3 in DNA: TGTGCCAGCTCACCACCAGAGTGGGCACAGGGTGGTTCCTACGAGCAGTACTTC. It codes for CASSPPEWAQGGSYEQYF.

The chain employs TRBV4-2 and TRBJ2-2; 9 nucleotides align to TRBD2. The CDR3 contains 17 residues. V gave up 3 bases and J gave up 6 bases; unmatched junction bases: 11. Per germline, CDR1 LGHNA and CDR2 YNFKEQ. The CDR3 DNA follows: TGTGCCAGCAGCCAGGATTGGCGGGAGGGAGGTTCCGGGGAGCTGTTTTTT. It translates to CASSQDWREGGSGELFF.

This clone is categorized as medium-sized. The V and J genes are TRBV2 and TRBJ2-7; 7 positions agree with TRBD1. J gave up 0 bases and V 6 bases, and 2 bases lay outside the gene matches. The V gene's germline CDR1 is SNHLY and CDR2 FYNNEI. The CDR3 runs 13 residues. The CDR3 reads CASRTGYSYEQYF. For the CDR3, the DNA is TGTGCCAGCAGGACAGGGTACTCCTACGAGCAGTACTTC.

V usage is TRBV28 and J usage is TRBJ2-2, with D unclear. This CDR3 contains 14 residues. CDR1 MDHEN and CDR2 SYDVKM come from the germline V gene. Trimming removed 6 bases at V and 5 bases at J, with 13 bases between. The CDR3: CASRPTISTGELFF. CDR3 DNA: TGTGCCAGCAGGCCGACCATCTCAACCGGGGAGCTGTTTTTT.

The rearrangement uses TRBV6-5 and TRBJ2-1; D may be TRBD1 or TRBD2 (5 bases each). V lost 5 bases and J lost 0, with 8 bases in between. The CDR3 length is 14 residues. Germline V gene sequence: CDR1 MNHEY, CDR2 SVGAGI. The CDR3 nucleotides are TGTGCCAGCAGTGCAGGGAGCTCCTACAATGAGCAGTTCTTC. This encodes CASSAGSSYNEQFF.

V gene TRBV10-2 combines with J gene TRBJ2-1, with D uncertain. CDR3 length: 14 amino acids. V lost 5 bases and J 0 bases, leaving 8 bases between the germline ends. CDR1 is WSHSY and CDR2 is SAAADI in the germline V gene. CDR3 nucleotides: TGCGCCAGCAGTCTAGGGCTCTCCTACAATGAGCAGTTCTTC. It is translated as CASSLGLSYNEQFF.

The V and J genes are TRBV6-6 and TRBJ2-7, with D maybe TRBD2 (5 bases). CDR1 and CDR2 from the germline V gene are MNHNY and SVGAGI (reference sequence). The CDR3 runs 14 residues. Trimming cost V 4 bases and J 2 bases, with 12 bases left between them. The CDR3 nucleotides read TGTGCCAGCAGTTGGGGTGGGAGCGCCTACGAGCAGTACTTC. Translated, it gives CASSWGGSAYEQYF.

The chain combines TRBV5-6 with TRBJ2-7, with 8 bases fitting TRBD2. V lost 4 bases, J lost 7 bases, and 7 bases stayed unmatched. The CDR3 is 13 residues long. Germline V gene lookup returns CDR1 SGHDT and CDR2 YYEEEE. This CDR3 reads CASSPGTSGEQYF. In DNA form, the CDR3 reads TGTGCCAGCAGCCCTGGGACTAGTGGGGAGCAGTACTTC. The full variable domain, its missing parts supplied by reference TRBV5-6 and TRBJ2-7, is DAGVTQSPTHLIKTRGQQVTLRCSPKSGHDTVSWYQQALGQGPQFIFQYYEEEERQRGNFPDRFSGHQFPNYSSELNVNALLLGDSALYLCASSPGTSGEQYFGPGTRLTVT.